This TCR beta chain was profiled in a study of T cells after yellow fever vaccination. Findings and limits, study-wide: Repertoires sorted by FACS could include abundant clonotypes that are contaminants from the bulk population.

This clonotype turned up a few times. What it binds is unknown. TCRdb re-called the 5' RACE reads through MiXCR, storing one row per CDR3 protein. The sample records some 400,000 distinct CDR3 sequences, approximately 18% being singletons. The receptor comes from a young man who received the YFV17D yellow fever vaccine. Source: PBMCs, taken before the yellow fever booster vaccination.

CDR3 protein: CASSPPPGQGDETQYF. The CDR3 nucleotides read TGTGCCAGCAGCCCACCCCCCGGACAGGGGGACGAGACCCAGTACTTC. This rearrangement joins TRBV5-5 to TRBJ2-5, with TRBD1 matching 10 bases. The V and J ends lost 4 bases and 5 bases, in that order; junction bases with no gene match: 11. The germline CDR1 and CDR2 sequences are SGHKS and YYEKEE (reference sequence). The CDR3 is 16 amino acids.